These 22 T cell receptor beta chains were all obtained from the same sample, sequenced in a study of long-term antiretroviral therapy in people with HIV. Runs used v3.0 of the immunoSEQ assay and were done at survey level. The repertoire was sequenced with immunoSEQ multiplex PCR; TCRdb's copy has only in-frame clones and lacks some. Of roughly 26,000 clones detected, 95% appear once; the ten largest clones hold less than 2.5%. The material sequenced was unsorted PBMCs, taken just over 4.8 years after starting antiretroviral therapy. The receptors derive from a woman in her forties or fifties with HIV.

The rearrangement links TRBV5-4 to TRBJ2-7; 14 nucleotides match TRBD2. V gave up 0 bases and J gave up 6 bases; unmatched junction bases: 5. This CDR3 contains 16 residues. Germline values: CDR1 SGHNT, CDR2 YYREEE (reference sequence). In nucleotides, the CDR3 is TGTGCCAGCAGCTTGGGGGGGACTAGCGGGAGCACCGAGCAGTACTTC. This translates into CASSLGGTSGSTEQYF.

This clone was picked up one time. The CDR3 DNA is TGTGCCACCAGCAGAGAAATGGAAGCGGGAGGAGGAGAGACCCAGTACTTC. This translates into CATSREMEAGGGETQYF. The chain carries TRBV15 and TRBJ2-5; 9 bases map to TRBD2. With V trimmed by 0 bases and J by 4 bases, 9 bases remained unmatched. The CDR3 runs 17 residues. Germline V gene sequence: CDR1 LNHNV, CDR2 YYDKDF (reference sequence). Together with reference TRBV15 and TRBJ2-5, the CDR3 gives the full variable domain: DAMVIQNPRYQVTQFGKPVTLSCSQTLNHNVMYWYQQKSSQAPKLLFHYYDKDFNNEADTPDNFQSRRPNTSFCFLDIRSPGLGDTAMYLCATSREMEAGGGETQYFGPGTRLLVL.

The genes are TRBV4-1 and TRBJ2-7, with D unresolved. Trimming removed 1 base at V and 9 bases at J, with 25 bases between. This CDR3 region has 17 residues. Germline CDR1 reads MGHRA; CDR2 reads YSYEKL. CDR3 bases: TGCGCCAGCAGCCAAGGGGTCAATACCCCTCAAAATTTAGGGCAGTACTTC. Translated: CASSQGVNTPQNLGQYF.

A single count supports this clone. V and J are TRBV18 and TRBJ2-3, with 12 nucleotides matching TRBD2. This CDR3 region has 17 residues. J was trimmed by 3 bases and V by 3 bases; bases with no gene match: 7. Germline CDR1 reads KGHSH; CDR2 reads LQKENI. The CDR3 reads CASSPPTSGSGTDTQYF. The CDR3, as DNA: TGTGCCAGCTCACCCCCGACTAGCGGGAGTGGAACAGATACGCAGTATTTT.

This clone appeared once. This sequence joins TRBV10-3 and TRBJ2-1; D is unresolved. Germline V lookup: CDR1 ENHRY, CDR2 SYGVKD. The CDR3 is 17 residues long. The ends were cut back, 2 bases at V and 1 base at J, with 15 bases in the middle. The CDR3 DNA sequence: TGTGCCATCAGTGAGGATTCAATGACTGGATCCTACAATGAGCAGTTCTTC. Amino acids: CAISEDSMTGSYNEQFF.

The chain recombines TRBV27 with TRBJ1-2; possible D gene TRBD1, 5 bases. Per germline, CDR1 MNHEY and CDR2 SMNVEV (reference sequence). With 6 bases removed from V and 6 bases from J, the gap between germline ends came to 14 bases. This CDR3 has 13 residues. The CDR3 protein is CASSPGRGDGYTF. DNA for the CDR3: TGTGCCAGCAGCCCGGGAAGAGGGGATGGCTACACCTTC.

This clone came up once. This chain links TRBV19 with TRBJ2-2; the D gene could be TRBD1 or TRBD2 (5 bases each). CDR1 and CDR2 from the germline V gene are LNHDA and SQIVND (reference sequence). The V end was cut by 7 bases, the J end by 2 bases, with 17 bases between. The CDR3 contains 16 residues. The CDR3 DNA sequence: TGTGCCAGTAACGGGGCACGTATACGAAACACCGGGGAGCTGTTTTTT. Translation: CASNGARIRNTGELFF.

The V gene is TRBV5-4, the J gene TRBJ2-2, with D perhaps TRBD1 (6 bases). The CDR3 contains 15 residues. Germline CDR1 reads SGHNT; CDR2 reads YYREEE (reference sequence). V lost 1 base and J lost 3, with 10 bases in between. CDR3 sequence (DNA): TGTGCCAGCAGCTTGAGCCAGGGGTACACCGGGGAGCTGTTTTTT. Amino acids: CASSLSQGYTGELFF.

This clone was observed once. This chain joins TRBV6-4 and TRBJ1-2; TRBD1 aligns across 11 bases. V lost 5 bases to trimming and J lost 4 bases; unmatched junction nucleotides: 3. The CDR3 loop spans 14 amino acids. CDR1 and CDR2 (germline): MRHNA, SNTAGT. The chain's CDR3 is CASSPGQGGYGYTF. The CDR3 coding sequence is TGTGCCAGCAGTCCGGGACAGGGGGGCTATGGCTACACCTTC.

This sequence joins TRBV6-1 and TRBJ2-1, with 9 bases lining up with TRBD1. CDR3 size: 13 residues. Germline CDR1 is MNHNS and CDR2 is SASEGT. The V gene end was trimmed by 8 bases and the J gene end by 7 bases; junction bases not matched to a gene: 6. DNA for the CDR3: TGTGCCAGCGGACAGGGGTTTCGGAATGAGCAGTTCTTC. It translates to CASGQGFRNEQFF.

The chain is built from TRBV7-2 and TRBJ2-7; 11 positions match TRBD2. Trimming removed 3 bases from V and 2 bases from J; junction bases left unmatched: 6. This CDR3 spans 16 amino acids. Germline V gene sequence: CDR1 SGHTA, CDR2 FQGNSA. The CDR3 region has the DNA TGTGCCAGCAGCTTCTACGCGGGACTAGCGGCCTACGAGCAGTACTTC. Amino acid sequence: CASSFYAGLAAYEQYF.

This clone was seen once. This chain joins TRBV7-9 and TRBJ2-7; D may be TRBD2 (5 bases). The CDR3 contains 12 residues. Trimming shortened V by 4 bases and J by 3 bases, and 7 bases separated the two germline ends. CDR1 and CDR2 (germline): SEHNR, FQNEAQ (reference sequence). The CDR3 DNA reads as TGTGCCAGCAGCTGGGAGTTCTACGAGCAGTACTTC. Translating gives CASSWEFYEQYF.

The chain recombines TRBV7-3 with TRBJ2-3; D is perhaps TRBD2 (6 bases). Germline V CDR1 and CDR2: SGHTA, FQGTGA. The CDR3 has 15 amino acids. Trimming left V 2 bases short and J 0 bases short, with 9 bases between. CDR3 bases: TGTGCCAGCAGCTTAGGGCTAGCGAGCACAGATACGCAGTATTTT. Translating it yields CASSLGLASTDTQYF.

This clone was observed a few times. CDR3 protein: CAIGGGDSGELFF. DNA for the CDR3: TGTGCCATCGGAGGGGGGGACTCCGGGGAGCTGTTTTTT. The V gene is TRBV10-3, the J gene TRBJ2-2; TRBD2 is a possible D gene (7 bases). Germline V lookup: CDR1 ENHRY, CDR2 SYGVKD. The CDR3 totals 13 residues. Trimming took 8 bases from V and 6 from J, leaving 13 bases between them.

The chain links TRBV11-2 to TRBJ2-5; D gene ambiguous. CDR1 is SGHAT, CDR2 FQNNGV, per germline. The CDR3 contains 13 residues. Trimming pared 0 bases from V and 2 bases from J, leaving 4 bases between. The CDR3 DNA reads TGTGCCAGCAGCTTAGAACAACAAGAGACCCAGTACTTC. Encoded protein: CASSLEQQETQYF.

The chain joins TRBV27 to TRBJ2-7; D is unclear. V lost 6 bases, J lost 2 bases, and 14 bases lay in between. CDR3 length: 14 residues. Germline CDR1 reads MNHEY; CDR2 reads SMNVEV (reference sequence). As DNA, the CDR3 is TGTGCCAGCAGCCACGAATACCCAGCCTACGAGCAGTACTTC. Amino acids: CASSHEYPAYEQYF.

This chain links TRBV6-5 with TRBJ1-2, with D unresolved. The germline gives CDR1 MNHEY, CDR2 SVGAGI. CDR3 size: 13 residues. V lost 0 bases, J lost 2 bases, and 4 bases lay in between. This CDR3 reads CASSYSENYGYTF. The CDR3 DNA reads TGTGCCAGCAGTTACTCCGAGAACTATGGCTACACCTTC.

This clone was counted once. This chain uses TRBV19 with TRBJ1-3; a weak D match, TRBD1 (5 bases). This CDR3 has 17 amino acids. Germline CDR1 and CDR2: LNHDA and SQIVND (reference sequence). With 10 bases removed from V and 4 bases from J, the gap between germline ends came to 26 bases. The chain's CDR3 is CATLGQGDPQDGNTIYF. The CDR3 DNA sequence: TGTGCCACCCTAGGGCAGGGAGACCCTCAGGACGGAAACACCATATATTTT.

V gene TRBV7-9 combines with J gene TRBJ1-1; D is unresolved. This CDR3 is built from 15 residues. The germline V and J ends were trimmed by 1 base and 1 base, with 10 bases remaining between them. Germline loops: CDR1 SEHNR, CDR2 FQNEAQ (reference sequence). The CDR3 DNA follows: TGTGCCAGCAGCTTAGAACAGTTGACGAACACTGAAGCTTTCTTT. Its translation is CASSLEQLTNTEAFF.

The chain is built from TRBV7-9 and TRBJ1-1; no firm D call. Germline V gives CDR1 SEHNR, CDR2 FQNEAQ (reference sequence). The CDR3 covers 14 residues. Trimming shortened V by 3 bases and J by 1 base, and 9 bases separated the two germline ends. CDR3 protein: CASSFSFSNTEAFF. The CDR3 coding sequence is TGTGCCAGCAGCTTCAGCTTTTCGAACACTGAAGCTTTCTTT. The whole variable domain, remainder taken from reference TRBV7-9 and TRBJ1-1, is DTGVSQNPRHKITKRGQNVTFRCDPISEHNRLYWYRQTLGQGPEFLTYFQNEAQLEKSRLLSDRFSAERPKGSFSTLEIQRTEQGDSAMYLCASSFSFSNTEAFFGQGTRLTVV.

Only one count was recorded for this clone. The gene calls are TRBV7-9 and TRBJ2-7; maybe TRBD2 (6 bases). Trimming removed 4 bases from V and 4 bases from J, with 14 bases in between. The CDR3 sequence is 14 residues long. Germline V lookup: CDR1 SEHNR, CDR2 FQNEAQ (reference sequence). This chain's CDR3 is CASSSPRGAYEQYF. In nucleotides, the CDR3 is TGTGCCAGCAGCTCCCCCCGCGGGGCGTACGAGCAGTACTTC.

In its sample, this clone was seen once. The DNA for the CDR3 is TGTGCCAGCAGTGAAGGCCAGGGGTGGACTGAAGCTTTCTTT. It translates to CASSEGQGWTEAFF. The genes are TRBV2 and TRBJ1-1, with TRBD1 as a possible D gene (6 bases). Germline CDR1 reads SNHLY; CDR2 reads FYNNEI. The V end lost 1 base, the J end lost 5 bases, and 11 bases lay between the germline ends. The CDR3 consists of 14 residues. Complete variable domain (other parts from reference TRBV2 and TRBJ1-1): EPEVTQTPSHQVTQMGQEVILRCVPISNHLYFYWYRQILGQKVEFLVSFYNNEISEKSEIFDDQFSVERPDGSNFTLKIRSTKLEDSAMYFCASSEGQGWTEAFFGQGTRLTVV.